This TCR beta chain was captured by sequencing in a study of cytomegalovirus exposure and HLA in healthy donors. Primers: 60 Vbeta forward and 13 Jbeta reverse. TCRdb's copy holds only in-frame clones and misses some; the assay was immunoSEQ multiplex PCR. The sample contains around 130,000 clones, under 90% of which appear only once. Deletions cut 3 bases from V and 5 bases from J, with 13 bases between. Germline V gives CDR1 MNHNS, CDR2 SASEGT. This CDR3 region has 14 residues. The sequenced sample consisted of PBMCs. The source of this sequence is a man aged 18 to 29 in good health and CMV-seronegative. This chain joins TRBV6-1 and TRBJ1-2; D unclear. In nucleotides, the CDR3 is TGTGCCAGCAGTGATCTCCGGAGTCGATATGGCTACACCTTC. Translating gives CASSDLRSRYGYTF.